These 24 T cell receptor beta chains came from one sample sequenced in a study of T cell responses to AZD1222 COVID-19 vaccine. The protocol was immunoSEQ multiplex PCR, while the TCRdb copy is restricted to in-frame clones and leaves out a portion. The sample yields about 60,000 clones, about 83% seen once. Sequencing was performed on peripheral blood, taken on day 0 of AZD1222 vaccination. The receptors come from an adult in good health.

V and J are TRBV5-5 and TRBJ2-7, with a tentative D call TRBD1 (6 bases). V was shortened by 2 bases and J by 4 bases, with 10 bases between the two germline ends. The CDR3 covers 13 residues. In germline, CDR1 is SGHKS, CDR2 YYEKEE (reference sequence). Written as DNA, the CDR3 is TGTGCCAGCAGCTTACAGGGTCCTTACGAGCAGTACTTC. As protein: CASSLQGPYEQYF.

The gene calls are TRBV14 and TRBJ1-2, with 7 bases fitting TRBD1. The CDR3 contains 17 residues. V was pared by 1 base and J by 4 bases, with 12 bases of the junction left unmatched. From germline, CDR1 is SGHDN and CDR2 FVKESK. In nucleotides, the CDR3 is TGTGCCAGCAGCCAAGGATTCATGGGACAGCTCCTCTATGGCTACACCTTC. Its protein is CASSQGFMGQLLYGYTF.

This chain joins TRBV9 and TRBJ2-2, with D possibly matching TRBD2 (6 bases). Trimming pared 4 bases from V and 6 bases from J, leaving 7 bases between. This CDR3 spans 12 amino acids. Per germline, CDR1 SGDLS and CDR2 YYNGEE. The CDR3 DNA reads as TGTGCCAGCAGCACGGGGGCCGGGGAGCTGTTTTTT. Translation: CASSTGAGELFF.

The chain is built from TRBV7-9 and TRBJ1-4, with unresolved D. V lost 9 bases and J 5 bases, leaving 4 bases between the germline ends. The CDR3 covers 10 residues. CDR1 SEHNR and CDR2 FQNEAQ come from the germline V gene (reference sequence). CDR3 coding DNA: TGTGCCAGTTCCAATGAAAAACTGTTTTTT. Its translation: CASSNEKLFF. Full variable domain (rest looked up from reference TRBV7-9 and TRBJ1-4): DTGVSQNPRHKITKRGQNVTFRCDPISEHNRLYWYRQTLGQGPEFLTYFQNEAQLEKSRLLSDRFSAERPKGSFSTLEIQRTEQGDSAMYLCASSNEKLFFGSGTQLSVL.

The chain employs TRBV19 and TRBJ2-7; TRBD1 aligns across 8 bases. Germline CDR1 LNHDA, CDR2 SQIVND (reference sequence). V shed 5 bases and J 5 bases; nucleotides not matched to a gene: 11. The CDR3 has 15 amino acids. In DNA, the CDR3 is TGTGCCAGTAGTCCCCCGGGGCAGGGGGCCCACGAGCAGTACTTC. This encodes CASSPPGQGAHEQYF.

The V call is TRBV7-2, the J call TRBJ1-2, with 11 bases that match TRBD1. The CDR3 runs to 14 residues. Per the germline V gene, CDR1 is SGHTA and CDR2 is FQGNSA. Losses at the gene ends were 4 bases for V and 6 bases for J; bases not matched to a gene: 4. The CDR3 loop reads CASSSGQGVHGYTF. DNA of the CDR3: TGTGCCAGCAGCTCGGGACAGGGGGTCCATGGCTACACCTTC.

The CDR3 loop reads CASSGQGRVTEAFF. CDR3 DNA sequence: TGTGCCAGTAGCGGACAGGGAAGAGTAACTGAAGCTTTCTTT. This rearrangement joins TRBV19 to TRBJ1-1; 8 bases align to TRBD1. The V segment lost 6 bases and the J segment 5 bases; nucleotides outside the gene matches: 8. The CDR3 runs to 14 residues. CDR1 and CDR2 (germline): LNHDA, SQIVND (reference sequence). Drawing the rest from reference TRBV19 and TRBJ1-1, the complete variable domain is DGGITQSPKYLFRKEGQNVTLSCEQNLNHDAMYWYRQDPGQGLRLIYYSQIVNDFQKGDIAEGYSVSREKKESFPLTVTSAQKNPTAFYLCASSGQGRVTEAFFGQGTRLTVV.

The chain carries TRBV27 and TRBJ2-3; D not certain. The V end lost 6 bases, the J end lost 7 bases, and 8 bases lay between the germline ends. CDR1 and CDR2 (germline): MNHEY, SMNVEV (reference sequence). The CDR3 loop spans 11 amino acids. CDR3 nucleotide sequence: TGTGCCAGCAGGACGGAACATACGCAGTATTTT. Its protein is CASRTEHTQYF.

The V gene is TRBV7-6, the J gene TRBJ2-3, with D perhaps matching TRBD1 or TRBD2 (5 bases each). Deletions cut 7 bases from V and 8 bases from J, with 22 bases between. The CDR3 sequence is 15 residues long. Germline CDR1 reads SGHVS; CDR2 reads FNYEAQ. The CDR3 DNA is TGTGCCAGCACGCGATTCGGACTTTCTAGGGGTACGCAGTATTTT. It specifies CASTRFGLSRGTQYF.

This chain links TRBV6-6 with TRBJ2-1, with D unclear. The ends were cut back, 2 bases at V and 0 bases at J, with 8 bases in the middle. Germline V gene data show CDR1 as MNHNY and CDR2 as SVGAGI (reference sequence). The CDR3 sequence is 15 residues long. This CDR3 is CASSYGVGSYNEQFF. The CDR3 DNA sequence: TGTGCCAGCAGTTACGGTGTTGGCTCCTACAATGAGCAGTTCTTC.

The rearrangement uses TRBV6-1 and TRBJ2-6; D might be TRBD1 or TRBD2, each matching 5 bases. The V end was cut by 0 bases, the J end by 0 bases, with 15 bases between. The CDR3 has 19 residues. Germline V lookup: CDR1 MNHNS, CDR2 SASEGT. Here the CDR3 reads CASSEARGWGSSGANVLTF. The CDR3 coding sequence is TGTGCCAGCAGTGAAGCAAGGGGTTGGGGGAGCTCTGGGGCCAACGTCCTGACTTTC.

The rearrangement joins TRBV3-1 (or the pseudogene TRBV3-2) to TRBJ1-2; the match to TRBD1 covers 8 bases. Germline CDR1 is LGHDT and CDR2 is YNNKEL (reference sequence). J lost 8 bases, V lost 4 bases, and 6 bases had no gene match. This CDR3 spans 13 amino acids. CDR3 region: CASSRTGRSGYTF. CDR3 DNA: TGTGCCAGCAGCCGGACAGGGAGGTCGGGCTACACCTTC.

The chain carries TRBV9 and TRBJ2-5; D is ambiguous. The CDR3 consists of 13 residues. Germline CDR1 reads SGDLS; CDR2 reads YYNGEE. Trimming left V 0 bases short and J 5 bases short, with 8 bases between. The CDR3 DNA reads as TGTGCCAGCAGCGTAGCTTTAGGGGAGACCCAGTACTTC. Translation gives CASSVALGETQYF.

The gene calls are TRBV3-1 (or the pseudogene TRBV3-2) and TRBJ1-2; 12 nucleotides match TRBD1. CDR1 is LGHDT and CDR2 is YNNKEL in the germline V gene (reference sequence). V shed 4 bases, J shed 7 bases, and the junction held 16 bases outside the gene matches. The CDR3 contains 18 residues. The CDR3 is CASSPSLLPGQGAGGYTF. The CDR3 coding sequence is TGTGCCAGCAGCCCCTCCCTCCTCCCGGGACAGGGGGCAGGTGGCTACACCTTC.

This clone has just a few counts. This chain links TRBV5-4 with TRBJ2-5, with D maybe TRBD2 (6 bases). Trimming shortened V by 2 bases and J by 5 bases, and 7 bases separated the two germline ends. The CDR3 loop spans 12 amino acids. CDR1 is SGHNT, CDR2 YYREEE, per germline (reference sequence). The CDR3 sequence: CASSFGSETQYF. CDR3 DNA sequence: TGTGCCAGCAGCTTCGGGAGTGAGACCCAGTACTTC.

The gene calls are TRBV25-1 and TRBJ2-3; D gene uncertain. Per germline, CDR1 MGHDK and CDR2 SYGVNS. Trimming pared 7 bases from V and 1 base from J, leaving 18 bases between. The CDR3 totals 16 residues. The CDR3 DNA is TGTGCCAGCATCTCGGACGGACCGTTCGGCACAGATACGCAGTATTTT. Its translation is CASISDGPFGTDTQYF.

The gene calls are TRBV9 and TRBJ2-5, with a tentative D call TRBD1 (5 bases). V gave up 2 bases and J gave up 5 bases, with 16 bases separating them. The CDR3 contains 15 residues. Germline V lookup: CDR1 SGDLS, CDR2 YYNGEE. The CDR3 sequence is CASSVQGLPRETQYF. CDR3 coding DNA: TGTGCCAGCAGCGTTCAGGGATTACCGAGGGAGACCCAGTACTTC. Based on the CDR3 plus reference TRBV9 and TRBJ2-5, the full variable domain is DSGVTQTPKHLITATGQRVTLRCSPRSGDLSVYWYQQSLDQGLQFLIQYYNGEERAKGNILERFSAQQFPDLHSELNLSSLELGDSALYFCASSVQGLPRETQYFGPGTRLLVL.

The V call is TRBV6-5, the J call TRBJ1-1; 8 bases match TRBD1. The CDR3 totals 15 residues. CDR1 is MNHEY and CDR2 is SVGAGI in the germline V gene. V lost 0 bases and J lost 7; bases outside the gene matches: 7. The CDR3 region has the DNA TGTGCCAGCAGTTACTCAGCGGACAGGGTGGATGAAGCTTTCTTT. Translating gives CASSYSADRVDEAFF.

The V call is TRBV29-1, the J call TRBJ2-7, with D perhaps assigned TRBD1 or TRBD2 (5 bases each). CDR1 is SQVTM, CDR2 ANQGSEA, per germline. The CDR3 loop spans 13 amino acids. The ends were cut back, 4 bases at V and 2 bases at J, with 12 bases in the middle. CDR3 nucleotides: TGCAGCGTTGCCTGGGACGGGGCCTACGAGCAGTACTTC. Protein sequence: CSVAWDGAYEQYF.

The chain is built from TRBV7-8 and TRBJ2-5; possibly TRBD2 for D (7 bases). This CDR3 is built from 16 residues. Looked up from germline, CDR1 is SGHVS and CDR2 is FQNEAQ. The V gene lost 7 bases and the J gene lost 2 bases, with 20 bases spanning the gap. CDR3 nucleotides: TGTGCCAGCACCCAGCGGGGAGGAGGGGGACAAGAGACCCAGTACTTC. Translation: CASTQRGGGGQETQYF.

V usage is TRBV11-2 and J usage is TRBJ1-3; weak D call: TRBD1 (6 bases). Trimming took 8 bases from V and 0 from J, leaving 17 bases between them. The length of the CDR3 is 16 residues. Germline V lookup: CDR1 SGHAT, CDR2 FQNNGV. CDR3 nucleotides: TGTGCCAGCCGAGGGACCAGGGGACCCTCTGGAAACACCATATATTTT. Its translation: CASRGTRGPSGNTIYF.

The chain has TRBV29-1 and TRBJ1-4; maybe TRBD1 (5 bases). CDR1 and CDR2 (germline): SQVTM, ANQGSEA. The CDR3 spans 12 residues. Trimming pared 7 bases from V and 3 bases from J, leaving 9 bases between. The CDR3 DNA reads as TGCAGCGCGGGCAGGGCTAATGAAAAACTGTTTTTT. Protein: CSAGRANEKLFF.

This clone showed up just once. This sequence joins TRBV7-6 and TRBJ1-5, with unresolved D. In germline, CDR1 is SGHVS, CDR2 FNYEAQ. The length of the CDR3 is 15 residues. With 5 bases removed from V and 3 bases from J, the gap between germline ends came to 14 bases. CDR3 DNA: TGTGCCAGCAGCCTAGACGGGAATTTCAATCAGCCCCAGCATTTT. Amino acid sequence: CASSLDGNFNQPQHF.

The rearrangement links TRBV14 to TRBJ2-3; D not certain. Trimming cost V 1 base and J 5 bases, with 10 bases left between them. There are 14 residues in the CDR3. Germline CDR1 reads SGHDN; CDR2 reads FVKESK. The chain's CDR3 is CASSQGLWKDTQYF. In DNA, the CDR3 is TGTGCCAGCAGCCAAGGTTTATGGAAAGATACGCAGTATTTT.